The clone carrying this T cell receptor beta chain has at least ten counts. The antigen remains undetermined. Building of the TCR beta libraries involved iRepertoire HTBI primers and Arm-PCR of CDR3 regions. TCRdb analysed the multiplex PCR reads with MiXCR anew, one entry per CDR3 protein. The table includes approximately 440,000 distinct CDR3 sequences, around 24% detected once. This entry comes from a study of regulatory T cells in long-lasting Graves disease. The wider study: Over-5-year antithyroid drug use with positive TSH receptor antibodies defined persistent Graves' disease in the study.

Germline V gene sequence: CDR1 MNHNS, CDR2 SASEGT. The CDR3 runs to 17 residues. V lost 6 bases to trimming and J lost 1 base; unmatched junction nucleotides: 8. Study results and caveats: Persistent disease preferred TRBV28, TRBJ1-2 and TRBJ2-5; new disease, TRBV20-1 and TRBJ2-1. Accuracy may have been reduced by the small sample size.

Time point noted: persistent/refractory GD, antithyroid drugs over 5 years with positive TRAb. RNA from PBMCs was the source of the TCR library. Roughly 10-milliliter peripheral blood samples went into EDTA tubes. Specimen: peripheral blood mononuclear cells (PBMCs), collected when the disease was refractory, from a patient treated with antithyroid drugs. This chain joins TRBV6-1 and TRBJ1-5; 11 bases line up with TRBD1. This receptor was identified in a female donor with Graves disease. CDR3 bases: TGTGCCAGCAGGGGCGGACAGGGGGCGAACAGCAATCAGCCCCAGCATTTT. The encoded protein is CASRGGQGANSNQPQHF.